This T cell receptor (beta chain) stems from a study of technical replicates of blood from a handful of donors. The protocol was immunoSEQ multiplex PCR, while the TCRdb copy is restricted to in-frame clones and leaves out a portion. The sample consists of under 85,000 clones, less than 98% of them appearing once. This CDR3 is built from 14 residues. CDR1 is MDHEN and CDR2 is SYDVKM in the germline V gene. With 3 bases clipped from V and 1 base from J, the junction kept 1 base outside the gene matches. J is TRBJ2-3 and V is TRBV28; 7 nucleotides line up with TRBD2. Sequenced material: T cells isolated from PBMCs. This TCR derives from a human donor in good health. The chain's CDR3 is CASSFLAGTDTQYF. CDR3 sequence (DNA): TGTGCCAGCAGTTTTCTAGCGGGCACAGATACGCAGTATTTT. Full variable domain (rest looked up from reference TRBV28 and TRBJ2-3): DVKVTQSSRYLVKRTGEKVFLECVQDMDHENMFWYRQDPGLGLRLIYFSYDVKMKEKGDIPEGYSVSREKKERFSLILESASTNQTSMYLCASSFLAGTDTQYFGPGTRLTVL.